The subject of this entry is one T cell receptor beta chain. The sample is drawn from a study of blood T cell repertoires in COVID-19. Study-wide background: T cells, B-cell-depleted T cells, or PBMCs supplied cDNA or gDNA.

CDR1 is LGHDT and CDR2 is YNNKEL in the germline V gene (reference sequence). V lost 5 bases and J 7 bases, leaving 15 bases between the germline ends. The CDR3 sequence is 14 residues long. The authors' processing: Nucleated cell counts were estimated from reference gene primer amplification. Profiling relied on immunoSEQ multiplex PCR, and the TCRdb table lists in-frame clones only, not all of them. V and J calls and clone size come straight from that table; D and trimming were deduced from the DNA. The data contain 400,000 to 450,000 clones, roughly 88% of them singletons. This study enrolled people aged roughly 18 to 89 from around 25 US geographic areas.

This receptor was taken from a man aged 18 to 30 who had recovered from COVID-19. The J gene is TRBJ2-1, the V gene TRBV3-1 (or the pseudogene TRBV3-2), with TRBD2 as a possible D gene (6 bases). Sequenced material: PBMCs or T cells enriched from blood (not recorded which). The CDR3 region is CASSRTGEGNEQFF. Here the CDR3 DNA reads TGTGCCAGCAGCAGGACGGGAGAGGGGAATGAGCAGTTCTTC.